Below are 24 T cell receptor beta chains sequenced from a single sample in a study of T cells in Graves' hyperthyroidism and ophthalmopathy (dated by TCRdb to between 2017 and 2020). The library was made by multiplex PCR. Sequenced using an Illumina HiSeq 2000. The TCR beta CDR3 regions were amplified from RNA transcripts. The TCR CDR3 was subjected to a first round of RT-PCR using the HTBI primer set and the Qiagen OneStep RT-PCR kit. TCRdb redid the processing of the public reads, applying fastp at Q25 and MiXCR, and retained in-frame beta chains. CDR3 protein duplicates are merged, each entry listing the most common genes and DNA. For this sample there are about 380,000 distinct CDR3 sequences; less than 20% appear just once. Clones ranked in the top ten supply over 35% of the sample. The specimen was blood. These receptors all come from a man younger than 35 with Graves' ophthalmopathy.

This clonotype came up many times. The chain is built from TRBV2 and TRBJ2-5; D is perhaps TRBD1 (5 bases). Germline CDR1 reads SNHLY; CDR2 reads FYNNEI. Trimming cost V 6 bases and J 5 bases, with 16 bases left between them. CDR3 size: 14 residues. In DNA, the CDR3 is TGTGCCAGCAGAGTGACAGCATCCTGGGAGACCCAGTACTTC. Translated, it gives CASRVTASWETQYF.

This chain joins TRBV28 and TRBJ1-5, with D maybe TRBD1 (5 bases). Germline values: CDR1 MDHEN, CDR2 SYDVKM. V was pared by 6 bases and J by 9 bases, with 21 bases between. The CDR3 consists of 15 residues. The CDR3 sequence: CASSLIGTSELPQHF. The DNA of the CDR3 is TGTGCCAGCAGCTTGATCGGGACCTCTGAATTGCCCCAGCATTTT.

This clonotype appeared many times. J is TRBJ2-3 and V is TRBV5-1, with 10 nucleotides matching TRBD2. CDR1 SGHRS and CDR2 YFSETQ come from the germline V gene. The CDR3 sequence is 14 residues long. J was trimmed by 6 bases and V by 2 bases; bases with no gene match: 3. CDR3 DNA: TGCGCCAGCAGCTTTCGTAGCGGGGGGGATACGCAGTATTTT. Translated: CASSFRSGGDTQYF.

At least ten counts were recorded for this clonotype. V is TRBV10-3 and J is TRBJ1-1, with 9 bases fitting TRBD1. The J segment lost 4 bases and the V segment lost 7 bases, leaving 7 bases of the junction unmatched. CDR1 ENHRY and CDR2 SYGVKD come from the germline V gene. CDR3 length: 14 amino acids. CDR3 DNA sequence: TGTGCCATCACCGAGGACAGGGGTGGCACTGAAGCTTTCTTT. Amino acids: CAITEDRGGTEAFF.

CDR3 DNA sequence: TGTGCCAGCAGCCTGACTAGCGGGGGCCCTCGCACCGGGGAGCTGTTTTTT. Translation: CASSLTSGGPRTGELFF. The V call is TRBV7-3, the J call TRBJ2-2; 12 nucleotides align to TRBD2. CDR1 is SGHTA and CDR2 is FQGTGA in the germline V gene. The CDR3 is made up of 17 amino acids. V shed 5 bases, J shed 4 bases, and the junction held 8 bases outside the gene matches.

In its sample, this clonotype was seen many times. The chain recombines TRBV28 with TRBJ1-2, with 8 positions matching TRBD1. The junction had 17 bases not matched to a gene; V was cut back by 4 bases and J by 4 bases. Germline V gene lookup returns CDR1 MDHEN and CDR2 SYDVKM. The CDR3 sequence is 18 residues long. As DNA, the CDR3 is TGTGCCAGCAGTTCCCTATTTTCGGGGGCAGGGGGCATCTATGGCTACACCTTC. This translates into CASSSLFSGAGGIYGYTF.

This clonotype was observed a handful of times. The V gene is TRBV27, the J gene TRBJ2-3, with TRBD2 matching over 10 bases. The trim removed 3 bases at V and 9 bases at J, leaving 6 bases unmatched. The CDR3 has 14 residues. The germline V gene has CDR1 MNHEY and CDR2 SMNVEV (reference sequence). The CDR3 loop is CASSFWTSGGTQYF. The CDR3 DNA follows: TGTGCCAGCAGTTTTTGGACTAGCGGAGGAACGCAGTATTTT.

This clonotype was picked up many times. The chain is built from TRBV15 and TRBJ1-1; no firm D call. Germline V gene data show CDR1 as LNHNV and CDR2 as YYDKDF (reference sequence). The CDR3 has 12 residues. V shed 1 base and J shed 8 bases, with 8 bases lying between them. The DNA of the CDR3 is TGTGCCACCAGCAGAGCGGATAGCGAAGCTTTCTTT. It encodes CATSRADSEAFF.

In this sample, this clonotype turned up many times. The V and J genes are TRBV12-3 or TRBV12-4 and TRBJ2-7, with 13 bases identical to TRBD2. The trim removed 4 bases at V and 1 base at J, leaving 1 base unmatched. The CDR3 is made up of 15 amino acids. The CDR3 reads CASSSGLAGSYEQYF. CDR3 nucleotides: TGTGCCAGCAGTTCGGGACTAGCGGGGTCCTACGAGCAGTACTTC.

This clonotype was detected many times. J is TRBJ2-3 and V is TRBV6-1; D may be TRBD2 (5 bases). The V gene lost 1 base and the J gene lost 1 base, with 9 bases spanning the gap. CDR1 is MNHNS, CDR2 SASEGT, per germline. This CDR3 contains 15 residues. CDR3 DNA: TGTGCCAGCAGTGAAGTGGGAGCCCGCACAGATACGCAGTATTTT. It is translated as CASSEVGARTDTQYF.

The chain recombines TRBV12-5 with TRBJ2-1, with 7 bases that match TRBD2. The germline V gene has CDR1 LGHNT and CDR2 FRNRAP. The J segment lost 7 bases and the V segment lost 2 bases, leaving 8 bases of the junction unmatched. There are 15 residues in the CDR3. CDR3 bases: TGTGCTAGTGGTTTGAGGGTCGGGGGGTCAAATGAGCAGTTCTTC. Encoded protein: CASGLRVGGSNEQFF.

This chain uses TRBV2 with TRBJ1-6, with a possible D match to TRBD1 (5 bases). The CDR3 totals 12 residues. The germline V gene encodes CDR1 SNHLY and CDR2 FYNNEI. Trimming took 9 bases from V and 15 from J, leaving 18 bases between them. In DNA, the CDR3 is TGTGCCAGGAGAATAACCAGGGATAGCCTCCACTTT. Its protein product is CARRITRDSLHF.

This clonotype has ten or more counts. V gene TRBV15 combines with J gene TRBJ2-7; 8 bases are a match to TRBD1. This CDR3 has 13 amino acids. V trimming: 3 bases; J trimming: 3 bases; junction bases outside the gene matches: 1. CDR1 is LNHNV, CDR2 YYDKDF, per germline (reference sequence). This chain's CDR3 is CATSSDRGYEQYF. CDR3 DNA sequence: TGTGCCACCAGCAGCGACAGGGGCTACGAGCAGTACTTC.

This sequence joins TRBV24-1 and TRBJ1-5; maybe TRBD1 (5 bases). The CDR3 spans 11 residues. Germline CDR1 and CDR2: KGHDR and SFDVKD. Trimming stripped 6 bases from V and 11 bases from J, with 10 bases between. CDR3 region: CATSQGEAQHF. The CDR3 region has the DNA TGTGCCACCAGTCAAGGGGAGGCCCAGCATTTT.

This clonotype showed up many times. This chain joins TRBV20-1 and TRBJ2-1; TRBD1 aligns across 8 bases. Germline trimming cut 5 bases from V and 4 bases from J; bases unmatched to any gene: 10. This CDR3 region has 15 residues. Per the germline V gene, CDR1 is DFQATT and CDR2 is SNEGSKA (reference sequence). The CDR3 nucleotides are TGCAGTGCTCCCTCCCCGACAGGGGCATACAATGAGCAGTTCTTC. It yields the protein CSAPSPTGAYNEQFF.

The chain couples TRBV5-1 to TRBJ2-1, with 10 bases that match TRBD2. The germline gives CDR1 SGHRS, CDR2 YFSETQ. V lost 0 bases to trimming and J lost 6 bases; unmatched junction nucleotides: 3. The CDR3 covers 15 residues. This chain's CDR3 is CASSLDSGGPNEQFF. The DNA for the CDR3 is TGCGCCAGCAGCTTGGATAGCGGGGGGCCCAATGAGCAGTTCTTC.

The chain combines TRBV19 with TRBJ2-7; D perhaps matches TRBD1 (5 bases). This CDR3 is 16 amino acids long. Trimming removed 7 bases from V and 0 bases from J, with 19 bases in between. CDR1 and CDR2 (germline): LNHDA, SQIVND (reference sequence). CDR3 sequence: CASKGPGPYSSYEQYF. As DNA, the CDR3 is TGTGCCAGTAAGGGGCCTGGACCGTATTCCTCCTACGAGCAGTACTTC.

This clonotype was counted many times. J is TRBJ2-3 and V is TRBV7-9; D possibly corresponds to TRBD2 (6 bases). CDR1 is SEHNR and CDR2 is FQNEAQ in the germline V gene (reference sequence). The CDR3 length is 15 residues. The V gene lost 5 bases and the J gene lost 0 bases, with 12 bases spanning the gap. In DNA form, the CDR3 reads TGTGCCAGCAGCCGACAACGGGGGAGCACAGATACGCAGTATTTT. Protein: CASSRQRGSTDTQYF.

The chain links TRBV5-1 to TRBJ2-1; D not resolved. The CDR3 has 15 amino acids. The V gene's germline CDR1 is SGHRS and CDR2 YFSETQ. The V and J ends lost 4 bases and 2 bases respectively, with 13 bases between them. The CDR3 bases are TGCGCCAGCAGCCCGACTTCAGGCGCCTACAATGAGCAGTTCTTC. This translates into CASSPTSGAYNEQFF.

In its sample, this clonotype was seen once. The chain has TRBV5-4 and TRBJ2-3; 12 bases agree with TRBD2. The CDR3 spans 18 residues. V dropped 5 bases and J dropped 0; count of bases not matched to a gene: 10. Germline CDR1 SGHNT, CDR2 YYREEE (reference sequence). CDR3 region: CASRGGSSGGASTDTQYF. The CDR3 DNA is TGTGCCAGCAGGGGTGGGTCTAGCGGGGGGGCGAGCACAGATACGCAGTATTTT.

This clonotype was detected a few times. The V and J genes are TRBV24-1 and TRBJ2-2, with TRBD1 as a possible D gene (5 bases). Looked up from germline, CDR1 is KGHDR and CDR2 is SFDVKD. This CDR3 has 15 residues. Trimming stripped 3 bases from V and 1 base from J, with 8 bases between. The CDR3 here is CATSDKGVNTGELFF. CDR3 bases: TGTGCCACCAGTGATAAAGGGGTGAACACCGGGGAGCTGTTTTTT.

The chain is built from TRBV4-1 and TRBJ2-1, with no clear D. Germline assignment: CDR1 MGHRA and CDR2 YSYEKL. There are 12 residues in the CDR3. Trimming removed 0 bases from V and 10 bases from J, with 7 bases in between. The CDR3 here is CASSQDLGEQFF. CDR3 nucleotides: TGCGCCAGCAGCCAAGATCTGGGCGAGCAGTTCTTC.

The chain employs TRBV6-1 and TRBJ1-3, with 8 positions matching TRBD1. This CDR3 has 15 amino acids. The trim removed 7 bases at V and 4 bases at J, leaving 9 bases unmatched. In germline, CDR1 is MNHNS, CDR2 SASEGT. The CDR3 loop is CASKLHRGVGNTIYF. As DNA, the CDR3 is TGTGCCAGCAAGCTTCACAGGGGGGTGGGAAACACCATATATTTT.

The rearrangement joins TRBV2 to TRBJ1-5, with TRBD1 identical over 11 bases. The CDR3 has 18 residues. J lost 0 bases, V lost 6 bases, and 10 bases had no gene match. Per germline, CDR1 SNHLY and CDR2 FYNNEI. CDR3 sequence reads: CASSAHRDRGISNQPQHF. The CDR3 nucleotides are TGTGCCAGCAGCGCCCACCGGGACAGGGGGATTAGCAATCAGCCCCAGCATTTT.